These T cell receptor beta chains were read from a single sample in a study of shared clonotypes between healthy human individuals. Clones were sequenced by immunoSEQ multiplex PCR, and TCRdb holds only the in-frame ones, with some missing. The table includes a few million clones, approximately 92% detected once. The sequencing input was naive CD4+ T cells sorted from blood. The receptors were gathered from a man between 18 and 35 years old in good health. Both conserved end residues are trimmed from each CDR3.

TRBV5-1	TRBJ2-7	ASSLGGPIDEQY
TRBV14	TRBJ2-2	ASSQAGKTGPGELF
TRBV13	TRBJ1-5	ASSSGAPGHQPQH
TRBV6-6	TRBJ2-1	ASGEVLF
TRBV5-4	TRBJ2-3	ASSLGLTSTDTQY
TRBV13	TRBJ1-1	ASSFTGGDPEAF
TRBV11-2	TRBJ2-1	ASRSGQLITGNEQF
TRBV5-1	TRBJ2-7	ASSTGNSHEQY
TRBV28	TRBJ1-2	ASSLASQAPYGYT
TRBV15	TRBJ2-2	ATSKADGRELF
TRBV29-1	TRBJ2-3	SVGEGKGLVDTDTQY
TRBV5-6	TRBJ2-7	ASSTYRGRDEQY
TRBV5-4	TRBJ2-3	ASSLGMSGKGDTQY
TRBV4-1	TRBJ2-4	ASSQEGLAGVNIQY
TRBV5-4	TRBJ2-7	ASSLDPMGNYEQY
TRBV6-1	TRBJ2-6	ASSDGMTGANVLT
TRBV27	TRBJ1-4	ASSSRQGGKLF
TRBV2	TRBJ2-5	ATNRVIQETQY
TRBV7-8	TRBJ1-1	ASSLFGRSINTEAF
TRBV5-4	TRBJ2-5	ASSLGQSETQY
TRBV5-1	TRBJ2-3	ASSETGGSDTQY
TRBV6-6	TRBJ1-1	ASRLRDGGAGIEAF
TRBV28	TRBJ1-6	ASSFRLGNSPLH
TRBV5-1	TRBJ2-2	ASSLAGGTGELF
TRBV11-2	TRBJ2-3	ASSPDLPDTQY
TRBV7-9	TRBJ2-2	ASSFQGPRNTGELF
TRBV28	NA	ASSLLGYEQY
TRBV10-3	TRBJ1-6	AISELQASGSPLH
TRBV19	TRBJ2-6	ASSIPGPGANVLT
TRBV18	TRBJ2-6	ASSPPWPSSGANVLT
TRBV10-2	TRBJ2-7	ASSEYGRRYEQY
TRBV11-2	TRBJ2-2	ASSRSTSAGELF
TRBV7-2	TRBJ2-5	ASSSGTTDFGQETQY
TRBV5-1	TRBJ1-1	ATPTEAF
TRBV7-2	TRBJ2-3	ASSSASGDTQY
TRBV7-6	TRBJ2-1	ASSPQGSGYNEQF
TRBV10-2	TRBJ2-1	ASRVAGGSSYNEQF
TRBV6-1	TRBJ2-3	ASSEQRVPDTQY